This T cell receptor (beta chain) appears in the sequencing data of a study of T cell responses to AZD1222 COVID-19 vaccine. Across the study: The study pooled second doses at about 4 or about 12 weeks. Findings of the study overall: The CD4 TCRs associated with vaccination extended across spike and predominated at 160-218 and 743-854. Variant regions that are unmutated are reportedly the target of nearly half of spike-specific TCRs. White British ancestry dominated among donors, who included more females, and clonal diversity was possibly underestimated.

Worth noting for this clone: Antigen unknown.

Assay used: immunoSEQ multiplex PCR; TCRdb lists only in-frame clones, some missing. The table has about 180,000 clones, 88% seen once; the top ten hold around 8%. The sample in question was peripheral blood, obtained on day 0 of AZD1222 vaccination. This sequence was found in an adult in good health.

This CDR3 reads CASSYSSGGHNEQFF. The CDR3 DNA reads as TGTGCCAGCAGTTATTCTAGCGGGGGCCACAATGAGCAGTTCTTC. The chain couples TRBV6-5 to TRBJ2-1; TRBD2 matches at 10 bases. V gave up 3 bases and J gave up 5 bases; unmatched junction bases: 4. Germline V lookup: CDR1 MNHEY, CDR2 SVGAGI. The CDR3 spans 15 residues.